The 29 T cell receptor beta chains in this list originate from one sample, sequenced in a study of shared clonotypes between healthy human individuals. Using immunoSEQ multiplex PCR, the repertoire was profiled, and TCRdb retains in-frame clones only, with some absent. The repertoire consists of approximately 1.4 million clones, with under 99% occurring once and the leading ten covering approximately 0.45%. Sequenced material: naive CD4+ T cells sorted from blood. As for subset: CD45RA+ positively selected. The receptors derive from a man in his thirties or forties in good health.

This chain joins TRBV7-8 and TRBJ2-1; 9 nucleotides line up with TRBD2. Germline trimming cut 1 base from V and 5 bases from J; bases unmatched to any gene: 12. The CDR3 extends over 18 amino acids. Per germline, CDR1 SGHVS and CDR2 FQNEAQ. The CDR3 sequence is CASSLGVSGRESDNEQFF. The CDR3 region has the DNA TGTGCCAGCAGCTTAGGAGTTAGCGGGAGAGAAAGTGACAATGAGCAGTTCTTC.

CDR3 residues: CASSFPTRGRAFF. CDR3 coding DNA: TGTGCCAGCAGTTTCCCAACACGAGGGAGGGCTTTCTTT. The chain recombines TRBV6-5 with TRBJ1-1; D not certain. Germline loops: CDR1 MNHEY, CDR2 SVGAGI. This CDR3 spans 13 amino acids. Trimming cost V 4 bases and J 11 bases, with 17 bases left between them.

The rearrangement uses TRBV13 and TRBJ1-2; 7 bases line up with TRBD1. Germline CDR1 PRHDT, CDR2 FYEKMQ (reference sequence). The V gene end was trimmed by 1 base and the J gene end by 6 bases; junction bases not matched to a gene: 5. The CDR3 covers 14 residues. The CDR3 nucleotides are TGTGCCAGCAGCTTAGTCGGCAGGGGGGATGGCTACACCTTC. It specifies CASSLVGRGDGYTF.

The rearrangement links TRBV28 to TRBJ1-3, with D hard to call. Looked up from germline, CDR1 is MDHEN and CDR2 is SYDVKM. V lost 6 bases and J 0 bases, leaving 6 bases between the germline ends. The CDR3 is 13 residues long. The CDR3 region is CASSDISGNTIYF. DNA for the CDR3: TGTGCCAGCAGCGACATCTCTGGAAACACCATATATTTT. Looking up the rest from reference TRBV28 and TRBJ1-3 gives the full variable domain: DVKVTQSSRYLVKRTGEKVFLECVQDMDHENMFWYRQDPGLGLRLIYFSYDVKMKEKGDIPEGYSVSREKKERFSLILESASTNQTSMYLCASSDISGNTIYFGEGSWLTVV.

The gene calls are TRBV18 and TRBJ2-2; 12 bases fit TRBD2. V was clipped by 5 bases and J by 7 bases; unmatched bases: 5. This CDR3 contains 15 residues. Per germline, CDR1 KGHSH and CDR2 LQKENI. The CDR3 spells CASSTTSGSGGELFF. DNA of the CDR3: TGTGCCAGCTCAACGACTAGCGGGAGTGGCGGGGAGCTGTTTTTT.

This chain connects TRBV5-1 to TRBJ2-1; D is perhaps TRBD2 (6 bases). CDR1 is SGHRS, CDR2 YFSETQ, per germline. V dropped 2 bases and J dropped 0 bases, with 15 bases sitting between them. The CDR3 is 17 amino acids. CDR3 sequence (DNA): TGCGCCAGCAGCTTTTTGGGCGGGGAGGTCTCCTACAATGAGCAGTTCTTC. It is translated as CASSFLGGEVSYNEQFF.

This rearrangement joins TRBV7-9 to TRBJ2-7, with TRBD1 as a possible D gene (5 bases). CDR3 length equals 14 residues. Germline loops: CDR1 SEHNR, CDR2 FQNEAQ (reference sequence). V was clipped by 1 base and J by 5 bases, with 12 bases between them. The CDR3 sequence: CASSLGNRIHEQYF. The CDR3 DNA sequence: TGTGCCAGCAGCTTAGGCAACAGGATCCACGAGCAGTACTTC.

For the CDR3, the DNA is TGTGCCAGCACGAGGGGCGATGAGCAGTTCTTC. Encoded protein: CASTRGDEQFF. This chain uses TRBV25-1 with TRBJ2-1; D could derive from TRBD1 or TRBD2 (5 bases each). V gave up 7 bases and J gave up 8 bases, with 9 bases separating them. The CDR3 length is 11 residues. Germline-derived CDR1 and CDR2 are MGHDK and SYGVNS.

CDR3 DNA sequence: TGCGCCAGCAGCGAACAGATGATGAACACTGAAGCTTTCTTT. Translation: CASSEQMMNTEAFF. J is TRBJ1-1 and V is TRBV5-1, with no clear D. The V end was cut by 4 bases, the J end by 0 bases, with 10 bases between. Germline values: CDR1 SGHRS, CDR2 YFSETQ. This CDR3 spans 14 amino acids.

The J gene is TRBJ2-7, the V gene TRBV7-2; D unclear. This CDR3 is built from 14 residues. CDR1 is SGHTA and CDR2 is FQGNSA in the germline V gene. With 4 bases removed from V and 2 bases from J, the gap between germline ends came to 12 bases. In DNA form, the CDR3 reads TGTGCCAGCAGCTCCCCCTTGTGGGCCTACGAGCAGTACTTC. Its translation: CASSSPLWAYEQYF. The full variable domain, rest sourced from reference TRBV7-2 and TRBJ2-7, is GAGVSQSPSNKVTEKGKDVELRCDPISGHTALYWYRQSLGQGLEFLIYFQGNSAPDKSGLPSDRFSAERTGGSVSTLTIQRTQQEDSAVYLCASSSPLWAYEQYFGPGTRLTVT.

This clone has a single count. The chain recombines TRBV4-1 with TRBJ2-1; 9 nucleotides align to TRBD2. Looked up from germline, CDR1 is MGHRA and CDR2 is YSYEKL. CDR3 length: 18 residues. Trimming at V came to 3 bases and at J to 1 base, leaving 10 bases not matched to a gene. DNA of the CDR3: TGCGCCAGCAGCCATTTTAGCGGGAGTACGGCATCCTACAATGAGCAGTTCTTC. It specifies CASSHFSGSTASYNEQFF.

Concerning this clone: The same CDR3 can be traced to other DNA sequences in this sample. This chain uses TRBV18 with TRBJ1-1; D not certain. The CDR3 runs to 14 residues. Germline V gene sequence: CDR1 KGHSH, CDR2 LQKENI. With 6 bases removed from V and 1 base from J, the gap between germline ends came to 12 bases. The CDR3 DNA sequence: TGTGCCAGCTCTCCTAATGGAGGGAACACTGAAGCTTTCTTT. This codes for CASSPNGGNTEAFF.

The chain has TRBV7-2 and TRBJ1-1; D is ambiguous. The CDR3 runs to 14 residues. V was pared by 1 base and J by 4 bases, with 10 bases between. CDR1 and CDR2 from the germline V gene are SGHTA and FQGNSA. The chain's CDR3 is CASSLGATGTEAFF. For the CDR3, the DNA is TGTGCCAGCAGCTTAGGGGCAACCGGCACTGAAGCTTTCTTT. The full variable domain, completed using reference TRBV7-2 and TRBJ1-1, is GAGVSQSPSNKVTEKGKDVELRCDPISGHTALYWYRQSLGQGLEFLIYFQGNSAPDKSGLPSDRFSAERTGGSVSTLTIQRTQQEDSAVYLCASSLGATGTEAFFGQGTRLTVV.

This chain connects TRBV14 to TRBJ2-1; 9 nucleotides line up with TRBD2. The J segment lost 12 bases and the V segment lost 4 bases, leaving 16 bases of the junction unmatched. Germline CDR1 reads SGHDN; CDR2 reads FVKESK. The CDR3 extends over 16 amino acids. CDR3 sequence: CASSPRQTSGLGVQFF. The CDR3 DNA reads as TGTGCCAGCAGCCCAAGACAGACTAGCGGACTGGGTGTGCAGTTCTTC.

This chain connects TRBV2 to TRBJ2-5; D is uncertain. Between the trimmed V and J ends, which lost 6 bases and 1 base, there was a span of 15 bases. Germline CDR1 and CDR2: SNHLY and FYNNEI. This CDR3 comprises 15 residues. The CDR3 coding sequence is TGTGCCAGCAGGGAGACCCTAGTTTTCCAAGAGACCCAGTACTTC. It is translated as CASRETLVFQETQYF.

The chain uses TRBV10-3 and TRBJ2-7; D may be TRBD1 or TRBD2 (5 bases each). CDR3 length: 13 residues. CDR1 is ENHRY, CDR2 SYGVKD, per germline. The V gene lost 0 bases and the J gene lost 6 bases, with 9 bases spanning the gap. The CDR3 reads CAISESSGREQYF. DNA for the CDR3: TGTGCCATCAGTGAGTCGTCGGGGCGCGAGCAGTACTTC.

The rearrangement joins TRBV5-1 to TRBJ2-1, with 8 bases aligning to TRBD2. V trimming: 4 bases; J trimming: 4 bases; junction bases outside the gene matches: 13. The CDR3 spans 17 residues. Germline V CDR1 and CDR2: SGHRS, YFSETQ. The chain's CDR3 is CASSPASRRGRYNEQFF. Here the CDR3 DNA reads TGCGCCAGCAGCCCAGCGTCCCGGCGCGGGAGGTACAATGAGCAGTTCTTC.

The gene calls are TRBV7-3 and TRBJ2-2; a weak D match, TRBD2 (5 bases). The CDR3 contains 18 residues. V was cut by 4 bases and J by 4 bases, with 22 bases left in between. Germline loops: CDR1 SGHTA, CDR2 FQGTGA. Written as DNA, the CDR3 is TGTGCCAGCAGCTCCGCTAGCCCGGTCGGTTTGAGCACCGGGGAGCTGTTTTTT. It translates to CASSSASPVGLSTGELFF.

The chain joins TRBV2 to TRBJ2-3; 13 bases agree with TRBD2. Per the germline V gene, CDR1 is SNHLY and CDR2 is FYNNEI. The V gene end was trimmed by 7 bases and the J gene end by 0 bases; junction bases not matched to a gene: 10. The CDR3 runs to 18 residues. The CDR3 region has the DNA TGTGCCAGCACGACTAGCGGGAGGCCCCGTGCTAGCACAGATACGCAGTATTTT. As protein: CASTTSGRPRASTDTQYF.

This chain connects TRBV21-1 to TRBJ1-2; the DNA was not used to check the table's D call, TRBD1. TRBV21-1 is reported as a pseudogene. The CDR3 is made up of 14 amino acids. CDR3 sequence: CASSKGGHNYGYTF. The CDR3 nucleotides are TGTGCCAGCAGCAAAGGGGGGCATAACTATGGCTACACCTTC.

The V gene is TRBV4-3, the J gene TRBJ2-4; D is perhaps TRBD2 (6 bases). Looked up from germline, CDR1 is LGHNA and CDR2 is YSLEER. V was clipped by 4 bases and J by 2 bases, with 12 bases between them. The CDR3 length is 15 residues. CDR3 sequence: CASSRDSAPKNIQYF. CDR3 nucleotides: TGCGCCAGCAGCCGGGACTCAGCCCCCAAAAACATTCAGTACTTC.

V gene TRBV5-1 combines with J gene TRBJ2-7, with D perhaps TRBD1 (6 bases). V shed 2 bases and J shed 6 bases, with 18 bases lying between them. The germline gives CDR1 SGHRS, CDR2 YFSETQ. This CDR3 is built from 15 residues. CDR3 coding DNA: TGCGCCAGCAGCTTTTCCGGGACAAGAGGCTTCGAGCAGTACTTC. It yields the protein CASSFSGTRGFEQYF.

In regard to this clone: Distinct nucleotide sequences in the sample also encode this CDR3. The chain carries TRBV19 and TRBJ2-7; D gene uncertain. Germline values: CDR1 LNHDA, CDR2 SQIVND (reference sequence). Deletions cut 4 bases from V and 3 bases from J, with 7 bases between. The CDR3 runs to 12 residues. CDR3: CASSSGNYEQYF. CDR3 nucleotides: TGTGCCAGTAGTAGTGGGAACTACGAGCAGTACTTC.

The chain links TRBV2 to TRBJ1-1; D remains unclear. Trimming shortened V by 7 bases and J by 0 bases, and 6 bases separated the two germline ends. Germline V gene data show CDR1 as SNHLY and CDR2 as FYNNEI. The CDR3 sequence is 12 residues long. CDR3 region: CASNLVNTEAFF. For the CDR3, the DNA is TGTGCCAGCAACTTGGTGAACACTGAAGCTTTCTTT.

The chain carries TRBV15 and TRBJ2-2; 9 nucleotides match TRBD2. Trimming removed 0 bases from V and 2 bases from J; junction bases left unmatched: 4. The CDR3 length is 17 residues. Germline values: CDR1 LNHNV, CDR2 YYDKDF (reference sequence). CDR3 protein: CATSRDRLAGNTGELFF. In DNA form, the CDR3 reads TGTGCCACCAGCAGAGATCGGCTAGCGGGAAACACCGGGGAGCTGTTTTTT.

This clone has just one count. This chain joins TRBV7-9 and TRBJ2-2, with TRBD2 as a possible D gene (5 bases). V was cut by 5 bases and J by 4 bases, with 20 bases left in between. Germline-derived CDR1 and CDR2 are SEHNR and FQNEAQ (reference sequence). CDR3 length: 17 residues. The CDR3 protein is CASSNGRGGWGTGELFF. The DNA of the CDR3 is TGTGCCAGCAGCAACGGTCGAGGAGGATGGGGCACCGGGGAGCTGTTTTTT.

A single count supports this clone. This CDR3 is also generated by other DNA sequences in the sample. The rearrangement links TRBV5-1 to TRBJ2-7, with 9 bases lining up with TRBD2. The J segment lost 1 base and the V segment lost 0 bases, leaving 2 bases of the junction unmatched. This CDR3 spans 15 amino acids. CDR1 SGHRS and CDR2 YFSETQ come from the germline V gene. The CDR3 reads CASSLGTSASYEQYF. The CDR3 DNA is TGCGCCAGCAGCTTGGGGACTAGCGCATCCTACGAGCAGTACTTC.

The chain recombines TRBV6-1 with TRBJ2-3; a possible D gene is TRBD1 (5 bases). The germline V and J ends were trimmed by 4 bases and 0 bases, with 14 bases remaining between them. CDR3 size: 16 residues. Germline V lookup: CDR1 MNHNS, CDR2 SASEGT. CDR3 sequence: CASSALTEPSTDTQYF. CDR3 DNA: TGTGCCAGCAGTGCCCTGACAGAACCTAGCACAGATACGCAGTATTTT.

DNA for the CDR3: TGTGCCAGCAGTTCACCTCGACAGGGGGCTCTCGCTGGGGCCAACGTCCTGACTTTC. Amino acid sequence: CASSSPRQGALAGANVLTF. The chain links TRBV27 to TRBJ2-6; 10 bases are a match to TRBD1. In germline, CDR1 is MNHEY, CDR2 SMNVEV (reference sequence). V dropped 4 bases and J dropped 2; count of bases not matched to a gene: 11. CDR3 length equals 19 residues. The entire variable domain, with the rest obtained from reference TRBV27 and TRBJ2-6, is as follows: EAQVTQNPRYLITVTGKKLTVTCSQNMNHEYMSWYRQDPGLGLRQIYYSMNVEVTDKGDVPEGYKVSRKEKRNFPLILESPSPNQTSLYFCASSSPRQGALAGANVLTFGAGSRLTVL.